Listed below are T cell receptor beta chains from one sample, sequenced in a study of T cell responses to AZD1222 COVID-19 vaccine. Generated by immunoSEQ multiplex PCR, the TCRdb table keeps only in-frame clones and is missing some. This sample has about 140,000 clones, with around 90% found just once. Sequenced here: peripheral blood, sampled on day 0 of AZD1222 vaccination. The receptors originated from an adult in good health. The conserved cysteine and the conserved F or W are not part of the CDR3 here.

>TRBV4-3|TRBJ2-1
ASSRGSYNEQF
>TRBV1|TRBJ2-1
TSSPGLAGFNEQF
>TRBV19|TRBJ1-2
ASSKLHRGSYGYT
>TRBV27|TRBJ2-7
ASSLGGLYEQY
>TRBV29-1|TRBJ1-4
SVGQGTNEKLF
>TRBV19|TRBJ1-5
ASRNRQGDQPQH
>TRBV29-1|TRBJ2-3
SVERTSGRSDTQY
>TRBV5-1|TRBJ2-6
ASSLGVTGANVLT
>TRBV7-6|TRBJ2-3
ASSLPRGGGTDTQY
>TRBV2|TRBJ2-2
ASSEAPGAGELF
>TRBV7-6|TRBJ1-3
ASPGQGFSGNTIY
>TRBV15|TRBJ2-3
ATSRNRGDTQY
>TRBV7-2|TRBJ1-5
ASSLGQPYQPQH
>TRBV9|TRBJ2-4
ASSAADRKNIQY
>TRBV7-9|TRBJ2-7
ASSPRGLAGVVVYEQY
>TRBV27|TRBJ2-7
ASSYEAGGPYEQY
>TRBV14|TRBJ2-1
ASSARLINEQF